These T cell receptor beta chains were read from a single sample in a study of blood T cell repertoires in COVID-19. Data came from immunoSEQ multiplex PCR; TCRdb stores just in-frame clones and leaves some out. The table has 85,000 to 120,000 clones, roughly 80% seen once. Sequencing input: peripheral blood. Receptors originate from a woman in her sixties or seventies with acute or convalescent COVID-19. Each CDR3 is given with its conserved first and last residue. D genes are given only for firm matches. Expanded clones are given a class, and other clones once, few, many or no size at all.

V gene	D gene	J gene	clone size	CDR3 protein	CDR3 DNA
TRBV6-6	NA	TRBJ2-7	few	CASSYSAASYEQYF	TGTGCCAGCAGTTACTCTGCGGCCTCCTACGAGCAGTACTTC
TRBV3-1/TRBV3-2	NA	TRBJ1-2	NA	CASSQDLRVYGYTF	TGTGCCAGCAGCCAAGATCTCCGAGTCTACGGCTACACCTTC
TRBV11-2	NA	TRBJ2-7	NA	CASSLRAGGAAEQYF	TGTGCCAGCAGCTTAAGGGCCGGGGGAGCGGCCGAGCAGTACTTC
TRBV7-6	TRBD2	TRBJ2-5	NA	CASSLAWTSGVGETQYF	TGTGCCAGCAGCTTAGCCTGGACTAGCGGGGTCGGAGAGACCCAGTACTTC
TRBV14	TRBD2	TRBJ2-1	NA	CASSQLSGATYNEQFF	TGTGCCAGCAGCCAACTTAGCGGGGCCACCTACAATGAGCAGTTCTTC
TRBV11-3	NA	TRBJ1-1	NA	CASSLRGENTEAFF	TGTGCCAGCAGCTTACGCGGGGAGAACACTGAAGCTTTCTTT
TRBV5-4	TRBD1	TRBJ1-2	NA	CASSFDRGGYTF	TGTGCCAGCAGCTTCGACAGGGGTGGCTACACCTTC
TRBV11-2	NA	TRBJ1-2	once	CASSLAQGGYTF	TGTGCCAGCAGCTTAGCCCAGGGAGGTTACACCTTC
TRBV9	TRBD2	TRBJ2-2	once	CASSVGSLAGVGGELFF	TGTGCCAGCAGCGTAGGAAGTCTAGCGGGAGTCGGCGGGGAGCTGTTTTTT
TRBV6-2/TRBV6-3	NA	TRBJ2-3	NA	CASSYKGAGTDTQYF	TGTGCCAGCAGTTACAAGGGGGCGGGGACAGATACGCAGTATTTT
TRBV4-1	NA	TRBJ1-2	NA	CASSQDPFNYGYTF	TGCGCCAGCAGCCAAGATCCCTTTAACTATGGCTACACCTTC
TRBV11-2	TRBD2	TRBJ2-1	NA	CASSFSGGPYNEQFF	TGTGCCAGCAGCTTTAGCGGGGGCCCTTACAATGAGCAGTTCTTC
TRBV19	NA	TRBJ2-7	once	CASGKEATYEQYF	TGTGCCAGCGGAAAAGAGGCGACCTACGAGCAGTACTTC
TRBV6-5	TRBD1	TRBJ1-2	NA	CASSLNRGKGNYGYTF	TGTGCCAGCAGTTTGAACAGGGGGAAGGGTAACTATGGCTACACCTTC
TRBV7-3	NA	TRBJ2-1	NA	CASSPGGPRVNEQFF	TGTGCCAGCAGCCCAGGCGGGCCTCGGGTCAATGAGCAGTTCTTC
TRBV7-2	TRBD2	TRBJ2-4	NA	CASSLVGQTSGGRNIQYF	TGTGCCAGCAGCTTAGTAGGGCAAACTAGCGGGGGGAGAAACATTCAGTACTTC
TRBV2	TRBD1	TRBJ1-1	NA	CASSAFEGAAFF	TGTGCCAGCAGTGCGTTTGAGGGGGCCGCTTTCTTT
TRBV7-9	NA	TRBJ2-7	NA	CASSLSGISYEQYF	TGTGCCAGCAGCTTATCGGGGATCTCCTACGAGCAGTACTTC
TRBV28	TRBD1	TRBJ1-3	once	CASSQLYRGTGNTIYF	TGTGCCAGCAGCCAACTGTACAGGGGTACCGGAAACACCATATATTTT
TRBV28	TRBD1	TRBJ1-2	NA	CASSLDRGYGYTF	TGTGCCAGCAGTTTGGACAGGGGCTATGGCTACACCTTC
TRBV5-1	NA	TRBJ1-1	NA	CASSLDDSQEAFF	TGCGCCAGCAGCTTGGATGACAGCCAAGAAGCTTTCTTT
TRBV11-3	NA	TRBJ2-1	NA	CASSRLSGAGNEQFF	TGTGCCAGCAGCCGACTTAGCGGCGCTGGAAATGAGCAGTTCTTC
TRBV18	NA	TRBJ2-2	NA	CASSQSQDTGELFF	TGTGCCAGCTCGCAATCTCAGGACACCGGGGAGCTGTTTTTT
TRBV10-1	NA	TRBJ2-3	NA	CASSESQRAQYF	TGCGCCAGCAGTGAGTCACAGCGGGCGCAGTATTTT
TRBV6-5	NA	TRBJ1-5	NA	CASHVWGDNQPQHF	TGTGCCAGCCACGTTTGGGGGGACAATCAGCCCCAGCATTTT
TRBV24-1	NA	TRBJ2-3	NA	CATSDPRGATDTQYF	TGTGCCACCAGTGACCCCAGGGGAGCCACAGATACGCAGTATTTT
TRBV12-5	NA	TRBJ1-5	NA	CASSLGDWVEPQHF	TGTGCTAGTAGCCTTGGGGACTGGGTTGAACCCCAGCATTTT
TRBV19	TRBD1	TRBJ2-1	NA	CASRTTGTGGGNEQFF	TGTGCCAGCCGAACAACCGGGACAGGGGGTGGCAATGAGCAGTTCTTC
TRBV28	TRBD1	TRBJ2-2	once	CASSTTGSSTGELFF	TGTGCCAGCAGTACGACAGGGAGCAGCACCGGGGAGCTGTTTTTT
TRBV6-5	NA	TRBJ1-5	NA	CASSLLASNQPQHF	TGTGCCAGCAGTCTCCTGGCTAGCAATCAGCCCCAGCATTTT
TRBV5-1	TRBD2	TRBJ2-7	NA	CASSSGLAGGPREQYF	TGCGCCAGCAGCTCCGGACTAGCGGGAGGGCCACGGGAGCAGTACTTC
TRBV6-5	NA	TRBJ2-1	once	CASSYSANNEQFF	TGTGCCAGCAGTTACTCCGCGAACAATGAGCAGTTCTTC
TRBV7-2	TRBD2	TRBJ2-5	NA	CASSPGASGGRTQYF	TGTGCCAGCAGTCCGGGGGCTAGCGGGGGACGGACCCAGTACTTC
TRBV14	TRBD1	TRBJ1-2	NA	CASSQGRGSQDYGYTF	TGTGCCAGCAGCCAAGGCAGGGGGAGCCAAGACTATGGCTACACCTTC
TRBV5-4	NA	TRBJ1-2	NA	CASSHDRFYGYTF	TGTGCCAGCAGCCACGACAGATTCTATGGCTACACCTTC
TRBV9	NA	TRBJ2-7	NA	CASSVGTPSYEQYF	TGTGCCAGCAGCGTAGGGACTCCCTCCTACGAGCAGTACTTC
TRBV27	NA	TRBJ1-2	NA	CASRSLRDNRYGYTF	TGTGCCAGCAGATCATTGAGGGACAATCGGTATGGCTACACCTTC
TRBV9	NA	TRBJ1-1	NA	CASSVGIGDTEAFF	TGTGCCAGCAGCGTAGGAATCGGGGACACTGAAGCTTTCTTT
TRBV19	NA	TRBJ1-5	NA	CASSMGPHQPQHF	TGTGCCAGTAGTATGGGGCCACATCAGCCCCAGCATTTT
TRBV28	NA	TRBJ2-7	NA	CASRGTGTGPYEQYF	TGTGCCAGCAGAGGGACCGGGACTGGCCCATACGAGCAGTACTTC
TRBV10-3	TRBD1	TRBJ1-5	NA	CAISEQGAGGNQPQHF	TGTGCCATCAGTGAACAGGGGGCAGGGGGCAATCAGCCCCAGCATTTT
TRBV6-5	TRBD1	TRBJ1-2	NA	CASTPDRGIYGYTF	TGTGCCAGCACACCCGACAGGGGGATATATGGCTACACCTTC
TRBV2	TRBD2	TRBJ2-3	NA	CASSDGRGGQDTQYF	TGTGCCAGCAGTGACGGACGGGGGGGGCAGGATACGCAGTATTTT
TRBV5-6	TRBD1	TRBJ1-1	NA	CASSLASTGYTEAFF	TGTGCCAGCAGCTTGGCCTCGACAGGGTACACTGAAGCTTTCTTT
TRBV7-2	NA	TRBJ2-3	NA	CASRMGRYLSTDTQYF	TGTGCCAGCCGGATGGGCCGGTACCTTAGCACAGATACGCAGTATTTT
TRBV18	TRBD1	TRBJ1-3	NA	CASSPRTGSSGNTIYF	TGTGCCAGCTCTCCTAGGACAGGGAGCTCTGGAAACACCATATATTTT
TRBV28	NA	TRBJ2-5	NA	CASSIPGNQETQYF	TGTGCCAGCAGTATACCAGGGAACCAAGAGACCCAGTACTTC
TRBV7-6	NA	TRBJ2-1	NA	CASSLTGTSAYNEQFF	TGTGCCAGCAGCTTAACCGGGACTTCCGCCTACAATGAGCAGTTCTTC
TRBV5-1	TRBD1	TRBJ2-1	NA	CATGLGGSHNEQFF	TGCGCCACTGGGTTAGGGGGCTCACACAATGAGCAGTTCTTC
TRBV19	TRBD1	TRBJ2-7	once	CASSGTGGTYEQYF	TGTGCCAGCTCCGGGACAGGGGGCACCTACGAGCAGTACTTC
TRBV4-1	TRBD2	TRBJ2-7	NA	CASSQGGLASIDEQYF	TGCGCCAGCAGCCAAGGGGGACTAGCGTCGATAGACGAGCAGTACTTC
TRBV24-1	TRBD1	TRBJ1-2	NA	CATSDSRTGTGGYTF	TGTGCCACCAGTGATTCAAGGACAGGGACGGGAGGCTACACCTTC
TRBV5-1	NA	TRBJ2-3	once	CASSWSGRTDTQYF	TGCGCCAGCAGCTGGAGCGGGCGCACAGATACGCAGTATTTT
TRBV7-9	NA	TRBJ2-2	NA	CASSLASGQNTGELFF	TGTGCCAGCAGCTTAGCGAGTGGGCAGAACACCGGGGAGCTGTTTTTT
TRBV4-2	NA	TRBJ2-7	NA	CASSLQAKGDTYEQYF	TGTGCCAGCAGCCTGCAAGCTAAAGGGGACACCTACGAGCAGTACTTC
TRBV6-1	NA	TRBJ2-3	NA	CASSEAYSTDTQYF	TGTGCCAGCAGTGAAGCGTATAGCACAGATACGCAGTATTTT
TRBV30	NA	TRBJ2-7	NA	CAWSSGNSYEQYF	TGTGCCTGGAGTTCAGGGAACTCCTACGAGCAGTACTTC